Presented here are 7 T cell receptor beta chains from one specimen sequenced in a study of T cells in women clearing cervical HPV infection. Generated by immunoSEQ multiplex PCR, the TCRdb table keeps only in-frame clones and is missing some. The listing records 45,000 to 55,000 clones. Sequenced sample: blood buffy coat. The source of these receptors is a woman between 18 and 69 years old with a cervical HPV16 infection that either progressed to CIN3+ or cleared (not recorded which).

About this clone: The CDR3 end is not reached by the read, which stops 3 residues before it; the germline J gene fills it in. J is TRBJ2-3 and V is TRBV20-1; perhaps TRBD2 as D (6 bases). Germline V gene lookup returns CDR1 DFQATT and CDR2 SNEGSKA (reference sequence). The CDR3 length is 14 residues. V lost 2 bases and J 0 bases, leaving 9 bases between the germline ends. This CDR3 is CSARLAPSTDTQYF. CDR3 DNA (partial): TGCAGTGCTAGACTAGCGCCTAGCACAGATACG.

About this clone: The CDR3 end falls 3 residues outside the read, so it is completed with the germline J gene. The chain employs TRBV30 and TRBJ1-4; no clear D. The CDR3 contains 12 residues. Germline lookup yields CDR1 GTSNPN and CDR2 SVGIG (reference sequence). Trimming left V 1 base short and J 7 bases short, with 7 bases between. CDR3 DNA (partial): TGTGCCTGGAGTGGAAGAGGTGAAAAA. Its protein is CAWSGRGEK. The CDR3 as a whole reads CAWSGRGEKLFF. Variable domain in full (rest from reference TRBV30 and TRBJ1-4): SQTIHQWPATLVQPVGSPLSLECTVEGTSNPNLYWYRQAAGRGLQLLFYSVGIGQISSEVPQNLSASRPQDRQFILSSKKLLLSDSGFYLCAWSGRGEKLFFGSGTQLSVL.

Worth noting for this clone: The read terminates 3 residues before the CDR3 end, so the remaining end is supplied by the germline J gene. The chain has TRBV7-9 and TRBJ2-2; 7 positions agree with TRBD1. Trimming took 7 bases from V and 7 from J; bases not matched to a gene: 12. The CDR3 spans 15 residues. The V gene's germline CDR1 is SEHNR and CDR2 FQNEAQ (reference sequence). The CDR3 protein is CASTPGQGDVGELFF. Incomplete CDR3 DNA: TGTGCCAGCACCCCCGGTCAGGGGGATGTCGGGGAG. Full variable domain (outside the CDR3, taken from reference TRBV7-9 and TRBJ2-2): DTGVSQNPRHKITKRGQNVTFRCDPISEHNRLYWYRQTLGQGPEFLTYFQNEAQLEKSRLLSDRFSAERPKGSFSTLEIQRTEQGDSAMYLCASTPGQGDVGELFFGEGSRLTVL.

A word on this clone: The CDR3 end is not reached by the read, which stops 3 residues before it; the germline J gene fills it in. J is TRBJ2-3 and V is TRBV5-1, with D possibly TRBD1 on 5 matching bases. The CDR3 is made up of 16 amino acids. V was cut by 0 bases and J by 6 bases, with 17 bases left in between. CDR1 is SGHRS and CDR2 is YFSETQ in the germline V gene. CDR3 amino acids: CASSLEGSFSIDTQYF. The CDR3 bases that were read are TGCGCCAGCAGCTTGGAGGGGTCTTTTAGCATTGATACG. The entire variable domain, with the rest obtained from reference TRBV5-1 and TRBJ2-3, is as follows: KAGVTQTPRYLIKTRGQQVTLSCSPISGHRSVSWYQQTPGQGLQFLFEYFSETQRNKGNFPGRFSGRQFSNSRSEMNVSTLELGDSALYLCASSLEGSFSIDTQYFGPGTRLTVL.

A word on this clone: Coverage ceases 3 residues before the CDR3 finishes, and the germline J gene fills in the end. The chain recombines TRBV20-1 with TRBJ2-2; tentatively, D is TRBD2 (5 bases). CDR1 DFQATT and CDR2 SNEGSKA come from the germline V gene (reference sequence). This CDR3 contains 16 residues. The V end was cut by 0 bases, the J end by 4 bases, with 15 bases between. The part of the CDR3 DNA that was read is TGCAGTGCTAGAGATGGTCAGAGGGCTCGCACCGGGGAG. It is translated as CSARDGQRARTGE. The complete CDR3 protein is CSARDGQRARTGELFF.

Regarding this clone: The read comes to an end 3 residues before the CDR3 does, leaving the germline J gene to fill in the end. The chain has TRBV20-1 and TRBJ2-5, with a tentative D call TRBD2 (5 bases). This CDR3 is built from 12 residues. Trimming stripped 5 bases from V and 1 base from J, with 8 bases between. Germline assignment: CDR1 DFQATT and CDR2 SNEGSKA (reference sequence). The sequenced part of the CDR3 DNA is TGCAGTGCTCGGGGTCTCCAAGAGACC. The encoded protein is CSARGLQET. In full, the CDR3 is CSARGLQETQYF.

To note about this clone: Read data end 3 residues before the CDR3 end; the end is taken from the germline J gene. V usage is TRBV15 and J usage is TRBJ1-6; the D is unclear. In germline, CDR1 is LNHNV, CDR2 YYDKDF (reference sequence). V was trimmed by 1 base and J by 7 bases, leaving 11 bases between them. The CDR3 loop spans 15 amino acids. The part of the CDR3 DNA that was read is TGTGCCACCAGCAGAGGGGCAGGTTTAAATTCACCC. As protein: CATSRGAGLNSP. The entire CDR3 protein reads CATSRGAGLNSPLHF. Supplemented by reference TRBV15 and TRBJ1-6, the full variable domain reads DAMVIQNPRYQVTQFGKPVTLSCSQTLNHNVMYWYQQKSSQAPKLLFHYYDKDFNNEADTPDNFQSRRPNTSFCFLDIRSPGLGDTAMYLCATSRGAGLNSPLHFGNGTRLTVT.